A single sample is the source of the 29 T cell receptor beta chains below, sequenced in a study of identifying expanded T cells in peripheral blood. Profiling relied on immunoSEQ multiplex PCR, and the TCRdb table lists in-frame clones only, not all of them. The sample yields about 58,000 clones, roughly nine tenths seen once. The sample taken for sequencing was blood. The source is a person aged 18 to 70 in good health.

This clone was seen only once. The chain uses TRBV7-2 and TRBJ2-4; 7 positions match TRBD1. Germline assignment: CDR1 SGHTA and CDR2 FQGNSA. CDR3 length equals 13 residues. V was pared by 5 bases and J by 8 bases, with 6 bases of the junction left unmatched. CDR3 nucleotides: TGTGCCAGCAGCGGAGACAGGGCGGACATTCAGTACTTC. Translated, it gives CASSGDRADIQYF.

This clone was recorded once. V and J are TRBV19 and TRBJ1-1; D is possibly TRBD1 (6 bases). The CDR3 runs to 17 residues. V was clipped by 5 bases and J by 4 bases, with 23 bases between them. Germline CDR1 LNHDA, CDR2 SQIVND (reference sequence). The chain's CDR3 is CASSRKQGGLKLTEAFF. Here the CDR3 DNA reads TGTGCCAGTAGTCGAAAACAGGGAGGATTGAAACTCACTGAAGCTTTCTTT.

The V call is TRBV9, the J call TRBJ1-2, with D unclear. This CDR3 comprises 15 residues. Trimming shortened V by 5 bases and J by 1 base, and 15 bases separated the two germline ends. Germline V lookup: CDR1 SGDLS, CDR2 YYNGEE. DNA of the CDR3: TGTGCCAGCAGGTCCGACTTTATCCGTAACTATGGCTACACCTTC. It encodes CASRSDFIRNYGYTF. The whole variable domain, remainder taken from reference TRBV9 and TRBJ1-2, is DSGVTQTPKHLITATGQRVTLRCSPRSGDLSVYWYQQSLDQGLQFLIQYYNGEERAKGNILERFSAQQFPDLHSELNLSSLELGDSALYFCASRSDFIRNYGYTFGSGTRLTVV.

The rearrangement joins TRBV5-5 to TRBJ2-3, with D uncertain. The V and J ends lost 1 base and 5 bases respectively, with 5 bases between them. Germline V CDR1 and CDR2: SGHKS, YYEKEE (reference sequence). The CDR3 has 12 amino acids. CDR3 protein: CASSLWGDTQYF. DNA for the CDR3: TGTGCCAGCAGCTTGTGGGGAGATACGCAGTATTTT.

This rearrangement joins TRBV4-2 to TRBJ2-7, with TRBD2 as a possible D gene (6 bases). CDR3 length: 17 amino acids. Germline V gene data show CDR1 as LGHNA and CDR2 as YNFKEQ. V dropped 4 bases and J dropped 4 bases, with 23 bases sitting between them. The CDR3 loop is CASSPRGLPSDNYEQYF. DNA for the CDR3: TGTGCCAGCAGCCCTAGGGGACTGCCGTCGGATAATTACGAGCAGTACTTC.

This rearrangement joins TRBV11-2 to TRBJ2-7; no clear D. From germline, CDR1 is SGHAT and CDR2 FQNNGV. The CDR3 covers 13 residues. Deletions cut 0 bases from V and 3 bases from J, with 6 bases between. In DNA, the CDR3 is TGTGCCAGCAGCTTAGAGCCTTTCTACGAGCAGTACTTC. Residues: CASSLEPFYEQYF.

The count of this clone is one. This rearrangement joins TRBV7-2 to TRBJ2-7; 9 positions match TRBD1. CDR3 length: 17 amino acids. The ends lost 3 bases at V and 3 bases at J; junction bases unmatched: 12. CDR1 is SGHTA, CDR2 FQGNSA, per germline. This chain's CDR3 is CASSFQVRDRVNYEQYF. The CDR3 nucleotides are TGTGCCAGCAGCTTCCAAGTCCGGGACAGGGTCAACTACGAGCAGTACTTC.

The V call is TRBV27, the J call TRBJ2-7; a weak D match, TRBD1 (6 bases). CDR3 length: 15 amino acids. Trimming took 0 bases from V and 4 from J, leaving 13 bases between them. CDR1 and CDR2 (germline): MNHEY, SMNVEV (reference sequence). Written as DNA, the CDR3 is TGTGCCAGCAGTTTATCCGGTCAGGGGCTTTACGAGCAGTACTTC. Translated: CASSLSGQGLYEQYF.

The CDR3 coding sequence is TGTGCCAGCAGCTTATCGGACTACGAGCAGTACTTC. This encodes CASSLSDYEQYF. V usage is TRBV7-2 and J usage is TRBJ2-7; D ambiguous. Trimming cost V 2 bases and J 3 bases, with 5 bases left between them. The germline CDR1 and CDR2 sequences are SGHTA and FQGNSA. The CDR3 contains 12 residues.

The DNA for the CDR3 is TGTGCCAGCAGTGAACAGTCTCGACTTTACGAGCAGTACTTC. Translated: CASSEQSRLYEQYF. This chain joins TRBV6-1 and TRBJ2-7; D call uncertain. From germline, CDR1 is MNHNS and CDR2 SASEGT. The CDR3 spans 14 residues. The germline V and J ends were trimmed by 2 bases and 4 bases, with 12 bases remaining between them.

The chain links TRBV30 to TRBJ2-1, with D perhaps matching TRBD2 (5 bases). The CDR3 runs 13 residues. V was cut by 1 base and J by 11 bases, with 15 bases left in between. Germline assignment: CDR1 GTSNPN and CDR2 SVGIG (reference sequence). Written as DNA, the CDR3 is TGTGCCTGGAGTGGGACTGGTCCCAACAAGCAGTTCTTC. Translation gives CAWSGTGPNKQFF.

The gene calls are TRBV5-4 and TRBJ1-2, with 9 bases that match TRBD1. This CDR3 has 18 residues. V lost 4 bases to trimming and J lost 4 bases; unmatched junction nucleotides: 17. CDR1 is SGHNT, CDR2 YYREEE, per germline (reference sequence). DNA for the CDR3: TGTGCCAGCAGCGCCTATGCCTATACAGGGGGCGTGGGCTATGGCTACACCTTC. Protein product: CASSAYAYTGGVGYGYTF.

The chain recombines TRBV6-5 with TRBJ2-1, with 10 bases identical to TRBD2. Germline assignment: CDR1 MNHEY and CDR2 SVGAGI. The CDR3 has 15 residues. V shed 0 bases, J shed 8 bases, and the junction held 4 bases outside the gene matches. In DNA, the CDR3 is TGTGCCAGCAGTTACTCCCTAGCGGGAGCGTATGAGCAGTTCTTC. Residues: CASSYSLAGAYEQFF.

A single count supports this clone. The V and J genes are TRBV11-2 and TRBJ1-1; D remains ambiguous. The germline V and J ends were trimmed by 5 bases and 0 bases, with 16 bases remaining between them. This CDR3 is 16 amino acids long. Germline values: CDR1 SGHAT, CDR2 FQNNGV. The chain's CDR3 is CASSPTSRRMNTEAFF. DNA for the CDR3: TGTGCCAGCAGCCCGACAAGCCGAAGGATGAACACTGAAGCTTTCTTT. The whole variable domain, filled in from reference TRBV11-2 and TRBJ1-1, reads EAGVAQSPRYKIIEKRQSVAFWCNPISGHATLYWYQQILGQGPKLLIQFQNNGVVDDSQLPKDRFSAERLKGVDSTLKIQPAKLEDSAVYLCASSPTSRRMNTEAFFGQGTRLTVV.

The chain employs TRBV11-2 and TRBJ1-6; D remains unclear. V was trimmed by 2 bases and J by 7 bases, leaving 9 bases between them. Germline assignment: CDR1 SGHAT and CDR2 FQNNGV. CDR3 length: 14 amino acids. CDR3 protein: CASSLRTENSPLHF. Written as DNA, the CDR3 is TGTGCCAGCAGCTTAAGGACCGAAAATTCACCCCTCCACTTT.

This sequence joins TRBV7-2 and TRBJ1-6, with 9 nucleotides matching TRBD1. The germline gives CDR1 SGHTA, CDR2 FQGNSA. CDR3 length: 15 amino acids. V was pared by 2 bases and J by 7 bases, with 3 bases of the junction left unmatched. CDR3 DNA sequence: TGTGCCAGCAGCTTACTCGGGACAGGGAATTCACCCCTCCACTTT. It encodes CASSLLGTGNSPLHF.

The genes are TRBV5-6 and TRBJ2-7; D is unclear. Trimming shortened V by 1 base and J by 0 bases, and 17 bases separated the two germline ends. Germline V gene lookup returns CDR1 SGHDT and CDR2 YYEEEE. CDR3 length: 17 amino acids. Here the CDR3 DNA reads TGTGCCAGCAGCTTGCCCCACGGAAGAGAAAGCTCCTACGAGCAGTACTTC. This translates into CASSLPHGRESSYEQYF.

The chain couples TRBV19 to TRBJ1-1, with 11 bases fitting TRBD1. Germline V gives CDR1 LNHDA, CDR2 SQIVND (reference sequence). The CDR3 spans 13 residues. With 5 bases clipped from V and 10 bases from J, the junction kept 6 bases outside the gene matches. The CDR3 DNA sequence: TGTGCCAGTAGTGTAGGACAGGGGGCGCGAGCTTTCTTT. Protein: CASSVGQGARAFF.

The V and J genes are TRBV6-1 and TRBJ1-6, with a weak D call TRBD1 (6 bases). The CDR3 runs to 14 residues. The V gene lost 6 bases and the J gene lost 7 bases, with 13 bases spanning the gap. Germline values: CDR1 MNHNS, CDR2 SASEGT. The CDR3 spells CASRATGSNSPLHF. Here the CDR3 DNA reads TGTGCCAGCAGGGCGACAGGATCCAATTCACCCCTCCACTTT.

This chain connects TRBV9 to TRBJ2-5, with 11 bases identical to TRBD2. V gave up 4 bases and J gave up 6 bases; unmatched junction bases: 8. From germline, CDR1 is SGDLS and CDR2 YYNGEE. The CDR3 has 15 residues. The chain's CDR3 is CASSLLAGGGQTQYF. CDR3 in DNA: TGTGCCAGCAGCCTCCTAGCGGGGGGCGGACAGACCCAGTACTTC. Together with reference TRBV9 and TRBJ2-5, the CDR3 gives the full variable domain: DSGVTQTPKHLITATGQRVTLRCSPRSGDLSVYWYQQSLDQGLQFLIQYYNGEERAKGNILERFSAQQFPDLHSELNLSSLELGDSALYFCASSLLAGGGQTQYFGPGTRLLVL.

The chain links TRBV18 to TRBJ2-3; D is perhaps TRBD1 or TRBD2 (5 bases each). CDR1 and CDR2 (germline): KGHSH, LQKENI. V was cut by 6 bases and J by 6 bases, with 13 bases left in between. CDR3 length: 13 amino acids. The CDR3 protein is CASSRDRRDTQYF. DNA of the CDR3: TGTGCCAGCTCCCGGGACCGTCGTGATACGCAGTATTTT.

This sequence joins TRBV5-8 and TRBJ2-3; the D is unclear. The CDR3 loop spans 14 amino acids. Trimming took off 0 bases at V and 1 base at J, with 6 bases between the two ends. Germline lookup yields CDR1 SGHTS and CDR2 YDEGEE. CDR3 DNA sequence: TGTGCCAGCAGCTTGGACCTAGGCACAGATACGCAGTATTTT. This codes for CASSLDLGTDTQYF.

The V call is TRBV9, the J call TRBJ2-2, with 7 bases matching TRBD1. Germline lookup yields CDR1 SGDLS and CDR2 YYNGEE. Trimming cost V 1 base and J 3 bases; bases outside gene matches: 6. This CDR3 is 16 amino acids long. The CDR3 region has the DNA TGTGCCAGCAGCGTATCCCTCGACAGGGACACCGGGGAGCTGTTTTTT. It specifies CASSVSLDRDTGELFF.

This clone was seen more than once but under ten times. The chain links TRBV11-3 to TRBJ1-1, with D uncertain. Trimming pared 5 bases from V and 1 base from J, leaving 8 bases between. Germline values: CDR1 SGHNT, CDR2 YENEEA. This CDR3 has 13 residues. CDR3 region: CASSRGTNTEAFF. For the CDR3, the DNA is TGTGCCAGCAGCCGGGGTACGAACACTGAAGCTTTCTTT.

The V and J genes are TRBV19 and TRBJ2-5, with D tentatively TRBD1 (6 bases). Trimming removed 3 bases at V and 5 bases at J, with 16 bases between. CDR1 is LNHDA, CDR2 SQIVND, per germline (reference sequence). The CDR3 extends over 15 amino acids. CDR3 amino acids: CASSMPGRGEETQYF. CDR3 nucleotides: TGTGCCAGTAGTATGCCCGGCAGGGGAGAGGAGACCCAGTACTTC.

Only one count was recorded for this clone. CDR3 region: CASKPSGTGVSPLHF. For the CDR3, the DNA is TGTGCCAGCAAACCGTCCGGGACAGGGGTTTCACCCCTCCACTTT. The chain links TRBV6-6 to TRBJ1-6, with 10 positions matching TRBD1. The V gene end was trimmed by 7 bases and the J gene end by 9 bases; junction bases not matched to a gene: 9. Germline V lookup: CDR1 MNHNY, CDR2 SVGAGI (reference sequence). The CDR3 has 15 residues.

The gene calls are TRBV7-8 and TRBJ1-1; D gene uncertain. The CDR3 has 14 amino acids. Germline-derived CDR1 and CDR2 are SGHVS and FQNEAQ. Trimming cost V 1 base and J 2 bases, with 8 bases left between them. CDR3 in DNA: TGTGCCAGCAGCTTAGGAGGAGCCAACACTGAAGCTTTCTTT. Its translation: CASSLGGANTEAFF.

The V and J genes are TRBV5-1 and TRBJ2-1; TRBD2 might be the D (5 bases). Germline CDR1 reads SGHRS; CDR2 reads YFSETQ. This CDR3 spans 13 amino acids. Trimming pared 5 bases from V and 9 bases from J, leaving 15 bases between. The CDR3 reads CASRERVDGEQFF. In DNA, the CDR3 is TGCGCCAGCAGGGAGAGGGTGGATGGTGAGCAGTTCTTC.

The rearrangement links TRBV6-1 to TRBJ2-3; 7 positions match TRBD1. The V and J ends lost 3 bases and 11 bases, in that order; junction bases with no gene match: 11. The CDR3 covers 14 residues. Germline V CDR1 and CDR2: MNHNS, SASEGT. CDR3 nucleotide sequence: TGTGCCAGCAGTGAGACCAGGGGGTCTGTAGGGCAGTATTTT. Encoded protein: CASSETRGSVGQYF.